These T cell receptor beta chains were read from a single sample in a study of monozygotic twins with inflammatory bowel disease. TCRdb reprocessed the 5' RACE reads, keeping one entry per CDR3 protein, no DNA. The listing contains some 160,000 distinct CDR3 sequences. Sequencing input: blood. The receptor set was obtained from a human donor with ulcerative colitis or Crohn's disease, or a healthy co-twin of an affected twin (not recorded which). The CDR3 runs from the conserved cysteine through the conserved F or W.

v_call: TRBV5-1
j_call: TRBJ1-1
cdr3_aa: CASRPQENTEAFF

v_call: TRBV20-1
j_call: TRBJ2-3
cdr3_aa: CSARDPRSGADTQYF

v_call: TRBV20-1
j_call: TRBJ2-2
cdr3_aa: CSAPIDSGELFF

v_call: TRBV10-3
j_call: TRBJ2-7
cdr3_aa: CAISEQGGAEQYF

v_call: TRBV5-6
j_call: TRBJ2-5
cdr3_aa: CASSFKGTAQETQYF

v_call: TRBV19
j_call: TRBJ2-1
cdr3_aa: CAISQRGSEQFF

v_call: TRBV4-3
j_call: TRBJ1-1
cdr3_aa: CASSQDGVLGNTEAFF

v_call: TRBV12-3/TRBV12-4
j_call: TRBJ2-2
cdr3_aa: CASSFRAGRNTGELFF

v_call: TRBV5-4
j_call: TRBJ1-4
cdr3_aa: CASSLSWTGGDEKLFF

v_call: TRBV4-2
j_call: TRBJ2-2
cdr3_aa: CASSQVWAGELFF

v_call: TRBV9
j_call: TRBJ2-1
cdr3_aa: CASSVEFQDNEQFF

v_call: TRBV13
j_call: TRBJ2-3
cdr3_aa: CASSLGNTQYF

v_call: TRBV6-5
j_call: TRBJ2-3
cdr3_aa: CASSTGLAGGTDTQYF

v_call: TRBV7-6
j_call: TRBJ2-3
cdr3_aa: CASSLNRQSTDTQYF